Listed below are T cell receptor beta chains from one sample, sequenced in a study of T cell changes during pregnancy in multiple sclerosis. Method: immunoSEQ multiplex PCR; TCRdb's copy keeps in-frame clones and lacks some. This table has 100,000 or so clones, over 85% appearing once. Sequenced material: peripheral blood, taken after pregnancy. These receptor sequences come from a female donor with multiple sclerosis, enrolled in a pregnancy study. Each CDR3 is given with its conserved first and last residue. A D gene is named only where the DNA matches it firmly. Part of the rows lack a size; the others show once, few, many or a class for expanded clones.

j_call clone_size v_call d_call cdr3_nt cdr3_aa
TRBJ1-5 once TRBV5-1 TRBD1 TGCGCCAGCAGCAGGACAGGGGCCAGCAATCAGCCCCAGCATTTT CASSRTGASNQPQHF
TRBJ2-7 - TRBV27 - TGTGCCAGCAGTTTCACCGGGACTGAATCCTACGAGCAGTACTTC CASSFTGTESYEQYF
TRBJ2-5 - TRBV9 TRBD2 TGTGCCAGCAGCGTAGCGGGGACGGGAGGTGAGACCCAGTACTTC CASSVAGTGGETQYF
TRBJ1-4 - TRBV5-8 TRBD1 TGTGCCAGCAGACGCCGGGACAGCTCTAATGAAAAACTGTTTTTT CASRRRDSSNEKLFF
TRBJ2-7 - TRBV9 TRBD1 TGTGCCAGCAGTGGTCTCGGGGACAGAAGGACGTACGAGCAGTACTTC CASSGLGDRRTYEQYF
TRBJ2-7 - TRBV30 TRBD2 TGTGCCTGGATTGGCGGGAGCTCCTACGAGCAGTACTTC CAWIGGSSYEQYF
TRBJ1-3 - TRBV7-6 - TGTGCCAGCAGCTTAGAGCCAGGCTCTGGAAACACCATATATTTT CASSLEPGSGNTIYF
TRBJ1-4 - TRBV30 TRBD1 TGTGCCTGGAATCTACGGACAGGGGGTAGAGTCGGAAAACTGTTTTTT CAWNLRTGGRVGKLFF
TRBJ2-2 - TRBV5-6 - TGTGCCAGCAGCACTGGACTGAACACCGGGGAGCTGTTTTTT CASSTGLNTGELFF
TRBJ1-1 - TRBV7-2 TRBD1 TGTGCCAGCAGCCCAAGGACAGGGGGCGCTGGGAACACTGAAGCTTTCTTT CASSPRTGGAGNTEAFF
TRBJ2-5 - TRBV7-3 TRBD1 TGTGCCAGCAGCTTAGGGGACAGGGAATCAGAGACCCAGTACTTC CASSLGDRESETQYF
TRBJ2-1 once TRBV18 - TGTGCCAGCTCACCTAAAAATGCGGATAACAATGAGCAGTTCTTC CASSPKNADNNEQFF
TRBJ2-3 - TRBV6-5 - TGTGCCAGCAGCCGGTACCCGGTGAGCACAGATACGCAGTATTTT CASSRYPVSTDTQYF
TRBJ2-3 - TRBV4-1 - TGCGCCAGCAGCCAAGTGATCGGAGGGCCAGATACGCAGTATTTT CASSQVIGGPDTQYF
TRBJ2-1 - TRBV19 TRBD2 TGTGCCAGTAGTATTAAGGTAGCGGGATACAATGAGCAGTTCTTC CASSIKVAGYNEQFF
TRBJ2-5 - TRBV9 TRBD1 TGTGCCAGCAGCCTTGGACAGGGACGCCAAGAGACCCAGTACTTC CASSLGQGRQETQYF
TRBJ2-3 - TRBV5-4 TRBD2 TGTGCCAGCAGGAACCAGCGGGGAAGCACAGATACGCAGTATTTT CASRNQRGSTDTQYF
TRBJ1-1 few TRBV5-5 - TGTGCCAGCAGCTTGGGTCCCCTAAACACTGAAGCTTTCTTT CASSLGPLNTEAFF
TRBJ2-7 - TRBV7-8 TRBD1 TGTGCCAGCAGCTTAGCGCGACAGGGAATTAGCGACGAGCAGTACTTC CASSLARQGISDEQYF
TRBJ2-2 - TRBV14 TRBD2 TGTGCCAGCAGCCAAGAATGGCTAGCGGGAGGTCCGAACACCGGGGAGCTGTTTTTT CASSQEWLAGGPNTGELFF
TRBJ2-1 - TRBV4-1 - TGCGCCAGCAGCCAAGATGATGGTAGCGCCACCGCCAACTCCTACAATGAGCAGTTCTTC CASSQDDGSATANSYNEQFF
TRBJ2-3 - TRBV13 - TGTGCCAGCAGCTTAAATAGACTAAGGGACACAGATACGCAGTATTTT CASSLNRLRDTDTQYF
TRBJ1-1 - TRBV5-1 - TGCGCCAGCAGCTTAGGGGCGACTGAAGCTTTCTTT CASSLGATEAFF
TRBJ2-3 - TRBV2 TRBD2 TGTGCCAGCAGGGGGACTAGCGGGTTCGGCACAGATACGCAGTATTTT CASRGTSGFGTDTQYF
TRBJ2-7 - TRBV5-1 - TGCGCCAGCAGCAGAGGTGTAGGTTTAGACGAGCAGTACTTC CASSRGVGLDEQYF
TRBJ2-5 - TRBV7-6 TRBD2 TGTGCCAGCAGCTCAATGGGTCTAGCGGGAGGTCAAGAGACCCAGTACTTC CASSSMGLAGGQETQYF
TRBJ2-2 - TRBV9 TRBD2 TGTGCCAGCAGCGTAGTCCCTAGCGGGCAGGCCTCGGGGGAGCTGTTTTTT CASSVVPSGQASGELFF
TRBJ2-1 - TRBV7-5 - TGTGTCAGAAGCCAAGGGAGAAACAATGAGCAGTTCTTC CVRSQGRNNEQFF
TRBJ1-2 - TRBV18 - TGTGCCAGCTCACCAGCGGAGGATTATGGCTACACCTTC CASSPAEDYGYTF
TRBJ1-3 - TRBV5-8 - TGTGCCAGCACCCCTCCCTCTGGAAACACCATATATTTT CASTPPSGNTIYF
TRBJ1-1 - TRBV29-1 TRBD1 TGCAGCGAATGGCCCTGGACAGGGCGAATGAACACTGAAGCTTTCTTT CSEWPWTGRMNTEAFF
TRBJ2-6 - TRBV7-9 - TGTGCCAGCAGCTTAGAAGGGAGTGGGGCCAACGTCCTGACTTTC CASSLEGSGANVLTF
TRBJ2-5 - TRBV28 - TGTGCCAGCAGTTTATTGATTTTTGCAGGACAAGAGACCCAGTACTTC CASSLLIFAGQETQYF
TRBJ1-1 - TRBV15 - TGTGCCACCAGCTCCCCCCATTCGGCAGGCAACACTGAAGCTTTCTTT CATSSPHSAGNTEAFF
TRBJ1-2 - TRBV2 - TGTGCCAGCAGCTTCGGACAGTACGATGGCTACACCTTC CASSFGQYDGYTF
TRBJ2-7 - TRBV2 TRBD1 TGTGCCAGCAGGGCACAGGGGGCGGGTCGCTACGAGCAGTACTTC CASRAQGAGRYEQYF
TRBJ1-2 - TRBV7-9 - TGTGCCAGCAGCTTGGGGGGAGACTATGGCTACACCTTC CASSLGGDYGYTF
TRBJ2-3 - TRBV5-1 - TGCGCCAGCAGCCTCCCTAGCGACCCTAGCACAGATACGCAGTATTTT CASSLPSDPSTDTQYF
TRBJ1-2 - TRBV19 - TGTGCCAGTAGTTTGGGTCAGGTTGATGGCTACACCTTC CASSLGQVDGYTF
TRBJ2-3 - TRBV5-1 - TGCGCCAGCAGCCCGCGTTCCGATACGCAGTATTTT CASSPRSDTQYF
TRBJ2-3 - TRBV5-1 TRBD1 TGCGCCAGCAGCTTGGCCAGGGGGCGCGGAGATACGCAGTATTTT CASSLARGRGDTQYF
TRBJ2-5 - TRBV10-3 - TGTGCCATCAGTGATGTTGGGGCAGACCAAGAGACCCAGTACTTC CAISDVGADQETQYF
TRBJ2-1 - TRBV7-9 - TGTGCCAGCAGCCGCGGTAGCGTATCCCTGCTTGATGAGCAGTTCTTC CASSRGSVSLLDEQFF
TRBJ2-7 - TRBV5-4 TRBD1 TGTGCCAGCAGCCGGATCGACAGGGGAAAACCCTACGAGCAGTACTTC CASSRIDRGKPYEQYF